The source of this T cell receptor (beta chain) is a study of regulatory T cells in long-lasting Graves disease. Building the TCR beta libraries relied on iRepertoire HTBI primers, and CDR3 regions underwent Arm-PCR. A single record per CDR3 protein comes from TCRdb applying MiXCR to the multiplex PCR reads. The sample has over 500,000 distinct CDR3 sequences; 15% to 20% are singletons. Time point noted: newly diagnosed GD, antithyroid drugs for less than 3 months. Generation of the TCR library employed RNA extracted from PBMCs. Recruitment took place at an endocrinology department in Xi'an, China. This clonotype was detected many times. These data also formed part of another study, on T cells in Graves' hyperthyroidism and ophthalmopathy.

This sequence originates from a man aged 18 to 30 with Graves disease. The specimen was peripheral blood mononuclear cells (PBMCs), collected at new diagnosis, from a patient treated with antithyroid drugs.

The CDR3 DNA follows: TGTGCCAGCAGCCTACAGGGGGCTTTCCACGAGCAGTACTTC. Encoded protein: CASSLQGAFHEQYF. V gene TRBV2 combines with J gene TRBJ2-7, with 9 bases fitting TRBD1. This CDR3 has 14 residues. The V gene end was trimmed by 6 bases and the J gene end by 5 bases; junction bases not matched to a gene: 8. Germline V gives CDR1 SNHLY, CDR2 FYNNEI.